The T cell receptor beta chain described here comes from a study of T-cell reconstitution after alpha-beta-depleted transplantation in children. Germline V gene data show CDR1 as SGHRS and CDR2 as YFSETQ. The CDR3 sequence is 17 residues long. V dropped 1 base and J dropped 0 bases, with 11 bases sitting between them. A TCRbeta library incorporating unique molecular identifiers was prepared. TCRdb independently ran MiXCR on the PCR reads; one entry per CDR3 protein. The sample holds fewer than 400,000 distinct CDR3 sequences; around 25% are singletons and the top ten take approximately 11%. Source: PBMCs, mostly from graft donor cells, taken 180 days after TCRalphabeta/CD19-depleted stem cell transplant. The chain combines TRBV5-1 with TRBJ2-6; D is perhaps TRBD1 (6 bases). The receptor comes from a male patient aged 10-17 years who had a stem cell transplant for acute lymphoblastic leukemia, so the T cells may come from the graft donor. The CDR3 here is CASSLRGTPSGANVLTF. The CDR3 DNA is TGCGCCAGCAGCTTGAGGGGGACCCCCTCTGGGGCCAACGTCCTGACTTTC. The variable domain in full, completed from reference TRBV5-1 and TRBJ2-6, reads KAGVTQTPRYLIKTRGQQVTLSCSPISGHRSVSWYQQTPGQGLQFLFEYFSETQRNKGNFPGRFSGRQFSNSRSEMNVSTLELGDSALYLCASSLRGTPSGANVLTFGAGSRLTVL.